Listed here is a single TCR beta chain. The sample belongs to a study of Graves' ophthalmopathy and Graves' hyperthyroidism. TCR beta CDR3 amplification used RNA transcripts. The workflow started with a first-round RT-PCR run with HTBI primers and then moved on to a second-round multiplex PCR. Each CDR3 protein gets one entry after TCRdb re-called the multiplex PCR reads with MiXCR. The table includes more than 1,000,000 distinct CDR3 sequences, less than 45% detected once. V was shortened by 2 bases and J by 0 bases, with 14 bases between the two germline ends. CDR3 length: 18 residues. Germline V gives CDR1 SGHDN, CDR2 FVKESK.

The clonotype originates from an adult man with Graves' hyperthyroidism. The specimen was peripheral blood or thyroid tissue (not recorded which). This chain uses TRBV14 with TRBJ2-6, with D uncertain. The chain's CDR3 is CASSQWVSHTSGANVLTF. The CDR3 region has the DNA TGTGCCAGCAGCCAATGGGTCAGTCATACCTCTGGGGCCAACGTCCTGACTTTC.